This T cell receptor (beta chain) was sequenced for a study of T cells in Graves' hyperthyroidism and ophthalmopathy. Across the whole study: At the time of initial diagnosis and before any treatment, peripheral blood was collected.

From RNA transcripts, TCR beta CDR3 regions were amplified. Using the HTBI primer set, a first-round RT-PCR was run on the TCR CDR3. MiXCR, applied by TCRdb to the multiplex PCR reads, yields one record per CDR3 protein. The profile shows hundreds of thousands of distinct CDR3 sequences, 16% of them singletons. Findings and limits, study-wide: Ophthalmopathy was told apart from stable hyperthyroidism by a 13 V-J model.

This clonotype was detected ten times or more. Its antigen is currently unknown. CDR3 length: 15 residues. The V end lost 4 bases, the J end lost 4 bases, and 16 bases lay between the germline ends. Hyperthyroidism had been newly diagnosed in patients aged 18 to 65, and its duration was under 2 months. V usage is TRBV12-3 or TRBV12-4 and J usage is TRBJ1-2; perhaps TRBD1 as D (6 bases). Sequencing input: blood. The TCR was taken from a woman under 30 with Graves' hyperthyroidism. The CDR3 spells CASSSPGDIGYGYTF. The CDR3 coding sequence is TGTGCCAGCAGTTCCCCAGGGGATATAGGCTATGGCTACACCTTC.